Listed below are T cell receptor beta chains from one sample, sequenced in a study of shared clonotypes between healthy human individuals. The assay was immunoSEQ multiplex PCR, and TCRdb's table has in-frame clones only and misses some. The sample yields about 2.5 million clones, 80% to 95% seen once. Sequencing input: naive CD4+ T cells from PBMCs. The receptors here all came from a man younger than 30 in good health. Some clones in this sample may be carry-over from other donors' samples. CDR3s include the opening cysteine and the closing phenylalanine or tryptophan. The order of the fields is V gene, clone size, D gene, J gene, CDR3 protein, CDR3 DNA. D genes are given only for firm matches. A row's size may be missing; if present it is once, few, many or a size class.

>TRBV28|NA|NA|TRBJ2-1
CASSAPSRSSYNEQFF
TGTGCCAGCAGTGCCCCTTCGCGGAGCTCCTACAATGAGCAGTTCTTC
>TRBV7-9|once|TRBD1|TRBJ1-4
CASSAGQYNEKLFF
TGTGCCAGCAGCGCGGGACAGTATAATGAAAAACTGTTTTTT
>TRBV7-3|NA|NA|TRBJ2-5
CASSLVREETQYF
TGTGCCAGCAGCTTAGTCAGGGAAGAGACCCAGTACTTC
>TRBV25-1|NA|NA|TRBJ1-2
CASSASGTYSTLYGYTF
TGTGCCAGCAGTGCGTCCGGGACCTACTCCACCCTCTATGGCTACACCTTC
>TRBV4-3|NA|NA|TRBJ1-1
CASSQGTRAFF
TGCGCCAGCAGCCAAGGGACCCGAGCTTTCTTT
>TRBV7-2|NA|TRBD2|TRBJ2-3
CASSLFSGAPSTDTQYF
TGTGCCAGCAGCCTCTTTAGCGGGGCCCCTAGCACAGATACGCAGTATTTT
>TRBV19|NA|NA|TRBJ2-1
CASSPRGVSYNEQFF
TGTGCCAGTAGTCCACGAGGAGTGTCCTACAATGAGCAGTTCTTC
>TRBV5-1|NA|NA|TRBJ2-1
CASSVQMRNEQFF
TGCGCCAGCAGCGTTCAGATGCGCAATGAGCAGTTCTTC
>TRBV19|NA|NA|TRBJ1-1
CASSIAQLAFF
TGTGCCAGTAGTATAGCTCAGCTGGCTTTCTTT
>TRBV7-3|NA|NA|TRBJ2-1
CASSSSRSSYNEQFF
TGTGCCAGCAGCAGTTCGCGGAGCTCCTACAATGAGCAGTTCTTC
>TRBV4-1|NA|NA|TRBJ1-1
CASSQDPGMNTEAFF
TGCGCCAGCAGCCAAGATCCCGGGATGAACACTGAAGCTTTCTTT
>TRBV28|NA|NA|TRBJ1-3
CASTWGGTGNTIYF
TGTGCCAGCACTTGGGGAGGTACTGGAAACACCATATATTTT
>TRBV9|NA|NA|TRBJ2-3
CASSASGGTDTQYF
TGTGCCAGCAGCGCCAGTGGCGGGACAGATACGCAGTATTTT
>TRBV9|NA|NA|TRBJ2-1
CASSVSGADNEQFF
TGTGCCAGCAGCGTATCCGGAGCGGACAATGAGCAGTTCTTC
>TRBV15|NA|NA|TRBJ1-5
CATSTGELMPQHF
TGTGCCACCAGCACAGGGGAGCTGATGCCCCAGCATTTT
>TRBV5-4|once|NA|TRBJ2-1
CASSLEAGSGQFF
TGTGCCAGCAGCTTGGAGGCTGGGTCTGGGCAGTTCTTC
>TRBV6-1|NA|NA|TRBJ1-1
CASSTRDGNTEAFF
TGTGCCAGCAGTACCCGGGACGGGAACACTGAAGCTTTCTTT
>TRBV5-4|NA|TRBD2|TRBJ2-3
CASSSDRTSGTDTQYF
TGTGCCAGCAGCTCGGACCGGACTAGCGGCACAGATACGCAGTATTTT
>TRBV5-4|NA|TRBD1|TRBJ2-3
CASSLRQGGTDTQYF
TGTGCCAGCAGCTTAAGACAGGGGGGAACAGATACGCAGTATTTT
>TRBV28|NA|NA|TRBJ2-7
CASSLLVSSYEQYF
TGTGCCAGCAGTTTATTGGTCAGCTCCTACGAGCAGTACTTC
>TRBV12-5|NA|TRBD1|TRBJ2-1
CASGLGQGPYNEQFF
TGTGCTAGTGGTTTGGGACAGGGTCCCTACAATGAGCAGTTCTTC
>TRBV29-1|NA|TRBD1|TRBJ2-5
CSAPQGGETQYF
TGCAGCGCCCCACAGGGGGGAGAGACCCAGTACTTC
>TRBV25-1|NA|TRBD1|TRBJ2-3
CASREGQTSTDTQYF
TGTGCCAGCAGAGAGGGACAGACTAGCACAGATACGCAGTATTTT
>TRBV18|NA|TRBD1|TRBJ1-5
CASSSDRVAQPQHF
TGTGCCAGCTCATCTGACAGGGTTGCTCAGCCCCAGCATTTT
>TRBV19|NA|NA|TRBJ2-7
CASRATGTAYEQYF
TGTGCCAGTAGGGCGACAGGAACGGCCTACGAGCAGTACTTC
>TRBV18|NA|NA|TRBJ2-6
CASSPIARVPGANVLTF
TGTGCCAGCTCACCAATTGCGAGGGTCCCCGGGGCCAACGTCCTGACTTTC
>TRBV5-1|NA|NA|TRBJ2-7
CASQALGSAGYEQYF
TGCGCCAGCCAAGCTCTGGGTAGCGCCGGCTACGAGCAGTACTTC
>TRBV2|NA|NA|TRBJ1-3
CASSEWSPGNTIYF
TGTGCCAGCAGTGAATGGTCGCCTGGAAACACCATATATTTT
>TRBV5-4|NA|NA|TRBJ2-5
CASSLGGVAEETQYF
TGTGCCAGCAGCTTGGGAGGGGTTGCGGAAGAGACCCAGTACTTC
>TRBV7-9|NA|NA|TRBJ2-7
CASSPPGGYEQYF
TGTGCCAGCAGCCCCCCAGGCGGGTACGAGCAGTACTTC
>TRBV5-4|NA|NA|TRBJ2-5
CASSLIESETQYF
TGTGCCAGCAGCTTGATAGAGTCGGAGACCCAGTACTTC
>TRBV18|NA|TRBD1|TRBJ1-5
CASSPNPGTGFDQPQHF
TGTGCCAGCTCACCAAACCCCGGGACAGGTTTCGACCAGCCCCAGCATTTT
>TRBV6-1|NA|TRBD1|TRBJ1-1
CASRDRGTEAFF
TGTGCCAGCCGGGACAGAGGGACTGAAGCTTTCTTT